These 24 T cell receptor beta chains came from one sample sequenced in a study of patients and donors after allogeneic stem cell transplantation. MiXCR, applied by TCRdb to the RT-PCR reads, yields one record per CDR3 protein. The sample has about 960,000 distinct CDR3 sequences; under 20% are singletons. Sequencing input: blood, either unsorted or a sorted T cell fraction (not recorded which). The receptors were gathered from a human donor who was either an allogeneic HSCT recipient or a stem cell or donor lymphocyte infusion donor (not recorded which). It is not recorded whose cells these are; they may come from a transplant donor.

The chain employs TRBV4-2 and TRBJ1-1, with D uncertain. Trimming stripped 1 base from V and 5 bases from J, with 11 bases between. The CDR3 consists of 14 residues. The germline V gene encodes CDR1 LGHNA and CDR2 YNFKEQ. CDR3 DNA sequence: TGTGCCAGCAGCCAAGCTAATATGGGAACTGAAGCTTTCTTT. Its protein product is CASSQANMGTEAFF.

This clonotype was detected many times. One end of the junction varies from germline; a read error may be responsible. The chain recombines TRBV15 with TRBJ1-1; tentative D call: TRBD1 (5 bases). CDR1 and CDR2 from the germline V gene are LNHNV and YYDKDF (reference sequence). CDR3 length: 15 residues. CDR3 coding DNA: TGTGCCACCACCAGAGATCCAGGGATGAACACTGAAGCTTTCTTT. It is translated as CATTRDPGMNTEAFF.

This clonotype was observed a few times. This rearrangement joins TRBV20-1 to TRBJ1-1; D is unclear. V lost 3 bases and J lost 2, with 16 bases in between. Germline-derived CDR1 and CDR2 are DFQATT and SNEGSKA (reference sequence). The CDR3 length is 15 residues. CDR3 in amino acids: CSARTTPRGNTEAFF. For the CDR3, the DNA is TGCAGTGCTAGGACCACCCCGCGTGGAAACACTGAAGCTTTCTTT.

The rearrangement joins TRBV4-1 to TRBJ2-7; D assignment may be TRBD1 or TRBD2 (6 bases each). Trimming removed 4 bases from V and 4 bases from J, with 17 bases in between. The CDR3 length is 15 residues. In germline, CDR1 is MGHRA, CDR2 YSYEKL. The CDR3 coding sequence is TGCGCCAGCAGCCGAAGGGGGGAGGTGGGGTACGAGCAGTACTTC. This codes for CASSRRGEVGYEQYF.

The rearrangement links TRBV10-3 to TRBJ2-2, with D unresolved. V dropped 10 bases and J dropped 6 bases, with 9 bases sitting between them. Per the germline V gene, CDR1 is ENHRY and CDR2 is SYGVKD. The CDR3 extends over 11 amino acids. The CDR3 sequence: CATRVAGELFF. The CDR3 region has the DNA TGTGCCACCCGGGTCGCCGGGGAGCTGTTTTTT.

This clonotype was seen more than once but under ten times. The chain is built from TRBV11-2 and TRBJ2-1, with 9 bases matching TRBD2. From germline, CDR1 is SGHAT and CDR2 FQNNGV. The CDR3 runs 18 residues. The V gene end was trimmed by 5 bases and the J gene end by 8 bases; junction bases not matched to a gene: 19. CDR3 bases: TGTGCCAGCAGCCTGGGGCTCGCGGGAGGGCCTAATATCTATGAGCAGTTCTTC. This translates into CASSLGLAGGPNIYEQFF.

In its sample, this clonotype was seen a few times. The rearrangement joins TRBV14 to TRBJ2-3; 7 positions match TRBD2. V was pared by 0 bases and J by 2 bases, with 5 bases of the junction left unmatched. Looked up from germline, CDR1 is SGHDN and CDR2 is FVKESK. The CDR3 has 16 residues. CDR3 protein: CASSQDWTRNTDTQYF. DNA for the CDR3: TGTGCCAGCAGCCAAGATTGGACTAGGAACACAGATACGCAGTATTTT. Filled out from reference TRBV14 and TRBJ2-3, the complete variable domain reads EAGVTQFPSHSVIEKGQTVTLRCDPISGHDNLYWYRRVMGKEIKFLLHFVKESKQDESGMPNNRFLAERTGGTYSTLKVQPAELEDSGVYFCASSQDWTRNTDTQYFGPGTRLTVL.

The chain recombines TRBV12-3 or TRBV12-4 with TRBJ2-3; D gene unclear. V was trimmed by 5 bases and J by 0 bases, leaving 6 bases between them. The CDR3 length is 13 residues. CDR3 nucleotide sequence: TGTGCCAGCAGTGGATATAGCACAGATACGCAGTATTTT. Protein sequence: CASSGYSTDTQYF.

The rearrangement uses TRBV11-2 and TRBJ1-5; TRBD1 might be the D (5 bases). With 5 bases removed from V and 1 base from J, the gap between germline ends came to 18 bases. The CDR3 runs to 17 residues. CDR1 is SGHAT and CDR2 is FQNNGV in the germline V gene. CDR3 loop: CASSPRRDFGSNQPQHF. CDR3 nucleotide sequence: TGTGCCAGCAGCCCAAGGAGGGACTTCGGGAGCAATCAGCCCCAGCATTTT.

With respect to this clonotype: Its ends do not fully match the called genes, so a read error is possible. The V gene is TRBV6-2 or TRBV6-3, the J gene TRBJ1-2; a weak D match, TRBD1 (6 bases). The length of the CDR3 is 15 residues. Germline V gene data show CDR1 as MNHEY and CDR2 as SVGEGT. The CDR3 DNA sequence: TGTGCCAGCAACCCTACGGGGGGCAGGGACTATGACTACACCTTC. It codes for CASNPTGGRDYDYTF.

The gene calls are TRBV27 and TRBJ2-1; 8 bases are shared with TRBD2. The ends lost 5 bases at V and 14 bases at J; junction bases unmatched: 5. Germline V gene sequence: CDR1 MNHEY, CDR2 SMNVEV (reference sequence). This CDR3 is 11 amino acids long. CDR3 bases: TGTGCCAGCAGTCCGGGACTAGAGGAGTTCTTC. Amino acids: CASSPGLEEFF.

The rearrangement joins TRBV19 to TRBJ2-5, with a tentative D call TRBD1 (6 bases). The V end was cut by 1 base, the J end by 2 bases, with 14 bases between. Per the germline V gene, CDR1 is LNHDA and CDR2 is SQIVND (reference sequence). The CDR3 runs 16 residues. CDR3 amino acids: CASSIVTGHPQETQYF. For the CDR3, the DNA is TGTGCCAGTAGTATAGTGACAGGCCATCCTCAAGAGACCCAGTACTTC.

The rearrangement joins TRBV7-9 to TRBJ2-3; D possibly corresponds to TRBD2 (5 bases). The CDR3 sequence is 14 residues long. CDR1 and CDR2 (germline): SEHNR, FQNEAQ (reference sequence). The ends were cut back, 5 bases at V and 1 base at J, with 10 bases in the middle. This CDR3 is CASSPKGGTDTQYF. In DNA, the CDR3 is TGTGCCAGCAGCCCGAAGGGAGGCACAGATACGCAGTATTTT. Variable domain in full (rest from reference TRBV7-9 and TRBJ2-3): DTGVSQNPRHKITKRGQNVTFRCDPISEHNRLYWYRQTLGQGPEFLTYFQNEAQLEKSRLLSDRFSAERPKGSFSTLEIQRTEQGDSAMYLCASSPKGGTDTQYFGPGTRLTVL.

The V and J genes are TRBV10-3 and TRBJ2-3, with TRBD1 identical over 9 bases. Per germline, CDR1 ENHRY and CDR2 SYGVKD. This CDR3 has 18 residues. The ends lost 4 bases at V and 5 bases at J; junction bases unmatched: 16. The CDR3 bases are TGTGCCATCAGTGTCCCCCGGCCCCGGGACAGGGCTGTAGATACGCAGTATTTT. This sequence encodes CAISVPRPRDRAVDTQYF.

This clonotype was seen a few times. This chain's CDR3 is CASKASDREGTQYF. For the CDR3, the DNA is TGTGCCAGCAAAGCATCGGACAGGGAGGGGACCCAGTACTTC. The chain employs TRBV9 and TRBJ2-5; D is perhaps TRBD1 (8 bases). CDR1 SGDLS and CDR2 YYNGEE come from the germline V gene. The CDR3 covers 14 residues. V gave up 6 bases and J gave up 7 bases, with 19 bases separating them.

The rearrangement links TRBV29-1 to TRBJ2-3; TRBD1 matches 8 bases. Germline CDR1 reads SQVTM; CDR2 reads ANQGSEA. This CDR3 comprises 14 residues. Trimming at V came to 5 bases and at J to 1 base, leaving 5 bases not matched to a gene. The CDR3 nucleotides are TGCAGCGTTAAACAGGGGGTAGGCACAGATACGCAGTATTTT. The encoded protein is CSVKQGVGTDTQYF.

The rearrangement uses TRBV5-1 and TRBJ2-1; D is possibly TRBD2 (5 bases). Between the trimmed V and J ends, which lost 4 bases and 8 bases, there was a span of 13 bases. CDR3 size: 13 residues. Germline V gene sequence: CDR1 SGHRS, CDR2 YFSETQ. Written as DNA, the CDR3 is TGCGCCAGCAGCCCGGTTCCGGAGGATGAGCAGTTCTTC. It is translated as CASSPVPEDEQFF.

At least ten counts were recorded for this clonotype. V is TRBV5-1 and J is TRBJ2-7; D is undetermined. The CDR3 length is 13 residues. Trimming removed 4 bases from V and 7 bases from J, with 15 bases in between. Germline loops: CDR1 SGHRS, CDR2 YFSETQ. In nucleotides, the CDR3 is TGCGCCAGCAGCCGGAGCCGGGCGATAGAGCAGTACTTC. The encoded protein is CASSRSRAIEQYF. Complete variable domain (other parts from reference TRBV5-1 and TRBJ2-7): KAGVTQTPRYLIKTRGQQVTLSCSPISGHRSVSWYQQTPGQGLQFLFEYFSETQRNKGNFPGRFSGRQFSNSRSEMNVSTLELGDSALYLCASSRSRAIEQYFGPGTRLTVT.

This chain uses TRBV7-8 with TRBJ2-1; 12 bases fit TRBD2. The CDR3 consists of 18 residues. Looked up from germline, CDR1 is SGHVS and CDR2 is FQNEAQ. V trimming: 2 bases; J trimming: 4 bases; junction bases outside the gene matches: 9. This chain's CDR3 is CASSLIPPTSGGYNEQFF. The DNA of the CDR3 is TGTGCCAGCAGCTTAATTCCCCCGACTAGCGGGGGATACAATGAGCAGTTCTTC.

The chain joins TRBV12-3 or TRBV12-4 to TRBJ1-5; D gene unclear. CDR3 length equals 13 residues. V shed 3 bases and J shed 6 bases, with 9 bases lying between them. The CDR3 nucleotides are TGTGCCAGCAGTTTGAATCCGGGTCAGCCCCAGCATTTT. The encoded protein is CASSLNPGQPQHF.

V is TRBV27 and J is TRBJ2-6, with 10 positions matching TRBD1. The germline gives CDR1 MNHEY, CDR2 SMNVEV (reference sequence). The CDR3 loop spans 18 amino acids. The trim removed 1 base at V and 2 bases at J, leaving 5 bases unmatched. CDR3 sequence (DNA): TGTGCCAGCAGTTTATTGCGGGACAGGGGAGCTGGGGCCAACGTCCTGACTTTC. This codes for CASSLLRDRGAGANVLTF.

CDR3 amino acids: CASSYSTGVNTEAFF. In nucleotides, the CDR3 is TGTGCCAGCAGTTACTCGACAGGAGTGAACACTGAAGCTTTCTTT. The chain employs TRBV6-5 and TRBJ1-1; D possibly corresponds to TRBD1 (6 bases). The CDR3 runs 15 residues. Trimming left V 0 bases short and J 0 bases short, with 8 bases between. Germline V gives CDR1 MNHEY, CDR2 SVGAGI.

The genes are TRBV12-3 or TRBV12-4 and TRBJ1-6; D unresolved. Between the trimmed V and J ends, which lost 0 bases and 5 bases, there was a span of 5 bases. This CDR3 comprises 14 residues. The CDR3 coding sequence is TGTGCCAGCAGTTTAGCACGGCATAATTCACCCCTCCACTTT. This encodes CASSLARHNSPLHF.

The rearrangement links TRBV20-1 to TRBJ2-7; TRBD2 matches at 12 bases. The CDR3 is made up of 17 amino acids. V was pared by 3 bases and J by 4 bases, with 13 bases of the junction left unmatched. The germline gives CDR1 DFQATT, CDR2 SNEGSKA (reference sequence). The CDR3 protein is CSASVEGRLAGVYEQYF. DNA of the CDR3: TGCAGTGCTAGTGTGGAGGGTCGACTAGCGGGAGTATACGAGCAGTACTTC.